The 11 T cell receptor beta chains below come from one sample, sequenced in a study of molecular identifiers for immune sequencing clone quantification. TCRdb re-derived calls from the PCR reads in MiXCR, one entry per CDR3 protein. The sample records approximately 40,000 distinct CDR3 sequences, approximately 24% being singletons. Input material: naive CD8+ T cells from blood, with Jurkat cell RNA spiked in. As to subset: FACS-sorted CD8+CD4-CCR7+CD45RA+ naive T cells. These receptors were taken from a human donor in good health. Some libraries in this study had Jurkat cell RNA spiked in.

As regards this clonotype: One end of the junction fails to match germline, which may point to a read error. The V and J genes are TRBV3-1 and TRBJ1-6; D call uncertain. From germline, CDR1 is LGHDT and CDR2 YNNKEL (reference sequence). This CDR3 comprises 14 residues. The CDR3, as DNA: TGTGCCGGCAGTCCATCGCAGGTGGAGGCACCCCTCCACTTT. Protein product: CAGSPSQVEAPLHF.

Concerning this clonotype itself: It may be a read error: a sequence one base away is much more abundant. The chain combines TRBV28 with TRBJ2-1; TRBD1 matches at 7 bases. Germline CDR1 reads MDHEN; CDR2 reads SYDVKM. The CDR3 has 12 residues. CDR3 nucleotides: TGTGCCAGCAGTACAGGGGAGAATGGGCAGTTCTTC. Its protein is CASSTGENGQFF.

In the case of this clonotype: This may be a read error: a much more frequent sequence differs by one nucleotide. The chain carries TRBV6-2 or TRBV6-3 and TRBJ2-3; D ambiguous. The CDR3 spans 14 residues. Germline V gene data show CDR1 as MNHEY and CDR2 as SVGEGT. Trimming removed 4 bases from V and 4 bases from J, with 12 bases in between. The CDR3 DNA reads TGTGCCAGCAGTTGGTTGGGCATCTCAGATACGCAGTATTTT. It translates to CASSWLGISDTQYF.

Relative to its sample, this clonotype is medium-sized. The chain uses TRBV29-1 and TRBJ2-7; D might be TRBD2 (6 bases). The CDR3 contains 13 residues. The V end was cut by 1 base, the J end by 7 bases, with 14 bases between. Germline V gene lookup returns CDR1 SQVTM and CDR2 ANQGSEA. The CDR3 DNA sequence: TGCAGCGTTGAAGTAGCCGGCGGGGAGGAGCAGTACTTC. Amino acid sequence: CSVEVAGGEEQYF.

To note about this clonotype: The CDR3 ends on some other residue instead of the conserved phenylalanine or tryptophan, so this is likely a read error. The J gene is TRBJ2-3, the V gene TRBV4-3; TRBD2 matches at 8 bases. Germline CDR1 is LGHNA and CDR2 is YSLEER. The CDR3 contains 17 residues. CDR3 sequence: CASNQEISGANTDTQYI. CDR3 DNA: TGCGCCAGCAACCAAGAAATTAGCGGGGCTAACACAGACACGCAGTATATT.

This clonotype was seen at least ten times. CDR3 DNA: TGTGCCAGCAGCTTAGGTACCACTGAAGCTTTCTTT. It codes for CASSLGTTEAFF. This chain connects TRBV7-9 to TRBJ1-1; D not certain. Trimming removed 1 base at V and 4 bases at J, with 4 bases between. Germline lookup yields CDR1 SEHNR and CDR2 FQNEAQ (reference sequence). This CDR3 contains 12 residues.

This clonotype was picked up many times. For the CDR3, the DNA is TGCAGTGCTGCCTCCCGCTACAAACTAGCGGATCTAGCCAAAAACATTCAGTACTTC. It specifies CSAASRYKLADLAKNIQYF. The chain couples TRBV20-1 to TRBJ2-4; 8 bases are shared with TRBD2. CDR3 length: 19 amino acids. Trimming cost V 5 bases and J 0 bases; bases outside gene matches: 18. Per germline, CDR1 DFQATT and CDR2 SNEGSKA (reference sequence).

V usage is TRBV5-3 and J usage is TRBJ2-1, with D possibly being TRBD1 (5 bases). TRBV5-3 is filed as an ORF, its function uncertain. CDR3 length: 13 amino acids. With 8 bases removed from V and 11 bases from J, the gap between germline ends came to 20 bases. CDR3 sequence (DNA): TGTGCCAGCAGGAAGGAAGCGACAGTTAAGCAGTTCTTC. Protein: CASRKEATVKQFF.

The table lists this clonotype with many counts. V and J are TRBV4-3 and TRBJ2-3; D gene unclear. V lost 0 bases to trimming and J lost 0 bases, with 4 bases between them. Per germline, CDR1 LGHNA and CDR2 YSLEER. The CDR3 runs to 14 residues. The CDR3 loop is CASSQDFSTDTQYF. Written as DNA, the CDR3 is TGCGCCAGCAGCCAAGATTTCAGCACAGATACGCAGTATTTT.

This clonotype was seen a handful of times. The chain employs TRBV9 and TRBJ2-1, with 8 nucleotides matching TRBD2. V was clipped by 0 bases and J by 7 bases; unmatched bases: 3. The CDR3 spans 14 residues. Germline lookup yields CDR1 SGDLS and CDR2 YYNGEE. The CDR3 protein is CASSVGSGVNEQFF. The CDR3, as DNA: TGTGCCAGCAGCGTAGGTAGCGGGGTAAATGAGCAGTTCTTC.

There are a few counts of this clonotype. V gene TRBV4-2 combines with J gene TRBJ2-2; tentatively, D is TRBD1 or TRBD2 (5 bases each). V lost 3 bases and J 4 bases, leaving 15 bases between the germline ends. Germline lookup yields CDR1 LGHNA and CDR2 YNFKEQ. The CDR3 contains 16 residues. As DNA, the CDR3 is TGTGCCAGCAGCCACGGACTGGGGCGACCCACCGGGGAGCTGTTTTTT. Protein product: CASSHGLGRPTGELFF.